This is a list of T cell receptor beta chains from one sample in a study of T-cell memory formation after mild COVID-19. TCRdb processed the 5' RACE reads anew with MiXCR; each CDR3 protein has one entry. The sample carries about 15,000 distinct CDR3 sequences, roughly 21% recorded once. The sequencing input was PBMCs or a T cell subset sorted from them (not recorded which). All receptors derive from a man between 18 and 29 years old who had mild COVID-19 (a few samples of this study predate the infection). Cell type and time point are not known. Each CDR3 is given with its conserved first and last residue. Each record gives: clone size, D gene, V gene, J gene, CDR3 DNA, CDR3 protein. D genes are given only for firm matches. Rows give clone size only sometimes, using once, few, many, or a class for an expanded clone.

medium-sized	NA	TRBV7-6	TRBJ1-2	TGTGCCAGCAGCTTAGTACAGAGCTATGGCTACACCTTC	CASSLVQSYGYTF
many	NA	TRBV7-3	TRBJ1-1	TGTGCCAGCAGCTTATTGTGGGGGAGAGAAGCTTTCTTT	CASSLLWGREAFF
few	TRBD2	TRBV5-1	TRBJ2-1	TGCGCCAGCAGCCGCTATAGCGGGTTGGCCTCCTACAATGAGCAGTTCTTC	CASSRYSGLASYNEQFF
NA	NA	TRBV5-5	TRBJ2-1	TGTGCCAGCAGCTTAGGGCCAGGAGAATACAATGAGCAGTTCTTC	CASSLGPGEYNEQFF
few	TRBD1	TRBV5-6	TRBJ2-1	TGTGCCAGCAGCCCGGGACAGCACAATGAGCAGTTCTTC	CASSPGQHNEQFF
NA	TRBD2	TRBV27	TRBJ2-1	TGTGCCAGCACTAGACTAGCGGGTAGGAATGAGCAGTTCTTC	CASTRLAGRNEQFF
many	NA	TRBV30	TRBJ2-7	TGTGCCTGGAGTGCAGGGTGGGGCCCCTACGAGCAGTACTTC	CAWSAGWGPYEQYF
NA	TRBD1	TRBV27	TRBJ2-3	TGTGCCAGCAGTTTAAGACAGGGAATCCTGATTTATACGCAGTATTTT	CASSLRQGILIYTQYF
many	TRBD1	TRBV4-3	TRBJ2-3	TGCGCCAGCAGCCAAGATCAGGGGGTGAGCACAGATACGCAGTATTTT	CASSQDQGVSTDTQYF
few	TRBD2	TRBV5-1	TRBJ2-1	TGCGCCAGCAGCTTGTATAGCGGGGAAGGGGGAAATGAGCAGTTCTTC	CASSLYSGEGGNEQFF
NA	NA	TRBV6-5	TRBJ2-3	TGTGCCAGCAGTGCCCGCGGGCTCACAGATACGCAGTATTTT	CASSARGLTDTQYF
many	NA	TRBV4-3	TRBJ1-1	TGCGCCAGCAGCCAAGATCGACAGACCCCGGTGAACACTGAAGCTTTCTTT	CASSQDRQTPVNTEAFF
NA	TRBD1	TRBV7-9	TRBJ2-7	TGTGCCAGCAGCTGGGGGACAGGGGCCTACGAGCAGTACTTC	CASSWGTGAYEQYF
NA	NA	TRBV20-1	TRBJ1-2	TGCAGTGCTAGAGTCGGGGCAGACTATGGCTACACCTTC	CSARVGADYGYTF
NA	TRBD2	TRBV5-1	TRBJ2-2	TGCGCCAGCAGCTTATTAGCGGGAGATTCCACCGGGGAGCTGTTTTTT	CASSLLAGDSTGELFF
NA	NA	TRBV18	TRBJ2-1	TGTGCCAGCTCACCGTGGACGAGCTCCTACAATGAGCAGTTCTTC	CASSPWTSSYNEQFF
NA	TRBD1	TRBV7-3	TRBJ2-7	TGTGCCAGCAGCTTGAATCCGGGACAGGGCTACGAGCAGTACTTC	CASSLNPGQGYEQYF
NA	NA	TRBV3-1	TRBJ2-7	TGTGCCAGCAGCCAAGCCGTCAGTGGGAGAGGAAAAGAGCAGTACTTC	CASSQAVSGRGKEQYF